These T cell receptor beta chains were read from a single sample in a study of metastatic and nonmetastatic thyroid tumors. TCRdb recomputed clones from the PCR reads via MiXCR. This repertoire shows around 23,000 clones, around 26% found once; its top ten account for around 18%. Sequenced sample: blood. The receptors were sampled from a male donor with papillary thyroid cancer or a benign thyroid nodule (not recorded which). Some clones in this sample may be carry-over from other donors' samples. CDR3s include the opening cysteine and the closing phenylalanine or tryptophan. The D gene is left open where the match is weak. Some rows have no size entry. The others give once, few or many, or a class for an expanded clone.

D	V	size	J	DNA	CDR3
.	TRBV6-1	.	TRBJ1-1	TGTGCCAGCAGCCGGACGGGGGGCTGGGGAGGCACTGAAGCTTTCTTT	CASSRTGGWGGTEAFF
.	TRBV20-1	.	TRBJ2-1	TGCAGTTCCCACCTAAGGCACAATGAGCAGTTCTTC	CSSHLRHNEQFF
.	TRBV5-1	many	TRBJ1-3	TGCGCCAGCAGCACCCCAGGGACCGGCGGCACCATATATTTT	CASSTPGTGGTIYF
.	TRBV14	.	TRBJ2-7	TGTGCCAGCAGCCAAACAATCGGCGAGCAGGAATTC	CASSQTIGEQEF
.	TRBV3-1	many	TRBJ2-3	TGTGCCAGCAGCCCGTCACCAAGCACAGATACGCAGTATTTT	CASSPSPSTDTQYF
.	TRBV28	many	TRBJ1-5	TGTGCCAGCAGAGGAGGGCTCTATACAAATCAGCCCCAGCATTTT	CASRGGLYTNQPQHF
.	TRBV4-3	.	TRBJ2-6	TGCGCCAGCAGCCAAGACGGGACCTCTGGGGCCAACGTCCTGACTTTC	CASSQDGTSGANVLTF
TRBD1	TRBV5-1	.	TRBJ2-1	TGCGCCAGCAGCATCGACAGGGGGTATGAGCAGTTCTTC	CASSIDRGYEQFF
.	TRBV2	.	TRBJ2-3	TGTGCCACGGATATGGGACTGCGGTTTTCGGATACGCAGTATTTT	CATDMGLRFSDTQYF
.	TRBV11-2	many	TRBJ2-7	TGTGCCAGCAGCCAGCCGGTGACTGGAACCTACGAGCAGTACTTC	CASSQPVTGTYEQYF
.	TRBV18	once	TRBJ1-1	TGTGCCAGCTCACCCCTCGTCCCGGGGCGGGACACTGAAGCTTTCTTT	CASSPLVPGRDTEAFF
TRBD1	TRBV7-2	medium-sized	TRBJ2-7	TGTGCCAGCGGACAGGCCTACGAGCAGTACTTC	CASGQAYEQYF
.	TRBV20-1	.	TRBJ2-3	TGCAGTGCTAGAGATCAGTCGGGTACGCAGTATTTT	CSARDQSGTQYF
.	TRBV6-6	medium-sized	TRBJ1-3	TGTGCCAGCAGTTACTCGACCCCCCGGTTTTCTGGAAACACCATATATTTT	CASSYSTPRFSGNTIYF
.	TRBV6-1	few	TRBJ2-2	TGTGCCAGCAGAAGGCCAGGGGACACCGGGGAGCTGTTTTTT	CASRRPGDTGELFF
.	TRBV20-1	many	TRBJ2-7	TGCAGTGCTCCCTTCGGCGGGAATATTAGGTACGAGCAGTACTTC	CSAPFGGNIRYEQYF
TRBD1	TRBV2	many	TRBJ1-2	TGTGCCAGCACCCTGGGACAGAGTTATGGCTACACCTTC	CASTLGQSYGYTF
TRBD2	TRBV20-1	.	TRBJ2-1	TGCAGTGCTAGAGAAATCGTAGCGGGAGAACGGGGTGAGCAGTTCTTC	CSAREIVAGERGEQFF
.	TRBV20-1	.	TRBJ2-7	TGCAGTGCTAGAGATCCCGGAAGCGGCCTCTCCTACGAGCAGTACTTC	CSARDPGSGLSYEQYF
TRBD2	TRBV6-1	many	TRBJ2-3	TGTGCCAGCAAGACTAGCACTGATACGCAGTATTTT	CASKTSTDTQYF
TRBD1	TRBV3-1	many	TRBJ2-1	TGTGCCAGCAGCCAGGTGGGGGGACAGGCGGCCAATGAGCAGTTCTTC	CASSQVGGQAANEQFF
.	TRBV27	many	TRBJ2-1	TGTGCCACCTCCCCGGGGAGGTACAATGAGCAGTTCTTC	CATSPGRYNEQFF
.	TRBV6-1	many	TRBJ1-4	TGTGCCAGCAGTTTTCAAATAGGTGAAAAACTGTTTTTT	CASSFQIGEKLFF
.	TRBV4-1	.	TRBJ1-2	TGCGCCAGCAGCCAAGTGACAGATAACTATGGCTACACCTTC	CASSQVTDNYGYTF
.	TRBV5-1	once	TRBJ2-7	TGTGCCAGCAGCCTGTCCGGGCACTTGGATCAGGTACCGTACTTC	CASSLSGHLDQVPYF
.	TRBV3-1	many	TRBJ2-3	TGTGCCAGCAGCCAAGATATGTGGACAGATACGCAGTATTTT	CASSQDMWTDTQYF
.	TRBV27	many	TRBJ2-4	TGTGCCAGCAGTCCCTCCTTGGGGGCACGGGGAAACATTCAGTACTTC	CASSPSLGARGNIQYF
.	TRBV11-3	.	TRBJ2-7	TGTGCCAGCAGCTTAGGCCAGAGTTACGAGCAGTACTTC	CASSLGQSYEQYF
.	TRBV24-1	.	TRBJ2-3	TGTGCCACCAGTCTCAGCACAGATACGCTGTCTTTT	CATSLSTDTLSF
TRBD1	TRBV20-1	medium-sized	TRBJ2-7	TGCAGTGCACAACCCGGACAGGGGAAGGTCCACGAGCAGTACTTC	CSAQPGQGKVHEQYF
.	TRBV11-3	many	TRBJ2-1	TGTGCCAGCAGCACCGGACGAGGGGGAAGAACTTACAATGAGCAGTTCTTC	CASSTGRGGRTYNEQFF
.	TRBV10-3	many	TRBJ1-4	TGTGCCATCACGGGGATAAGGACGGTAAGGGAAAAACTGTTTTTT	CAITGIRTVREKLFF
.	TRBV12-3/TRBV12-4	many	TRBJ2-6	TGTGCCAGCAGTTTAAAATTCTCTGGGGCCAACGTCCTGACTTTC	CASSLKFSGANVLTF
.	TRBV2	.	TRBJ2-7	TGTGCCAGCATCCCCCCCGCCCTTACCTACGAGCAGTACTTC	CASIPPALTYEQYF
.	TRBV30	.	TRBJ2-7	TGTGCCTGGAGCCGGGACATGGCGGGCGAGCAGTACTTC	CAWSRDMAGEQYF
.	TRBV4-2	.	TRBJ2-7	TGTGCCAGCAGCCTCTATTCCACCTACGAGCAGTACTTC	CASSLYSTYEQYF
TRBD2	TRBV4-2	many	TRBJ2-7	TGTGCCAGCAGCCCGAGCGCAACTCGGGGGGGGGTGCACGAGCAGTACTTC	CASSPSATRGGVHEQYF
TRBD1	TRBV9	many	TRBJ1-6	TGTGCCAGCAGCGTAGCAGGGGGTGGTTCACCCCTCCACTTT	CASSVAGGGSPLHF
TRBD1	TRBV4-1	medium-sized	TRBJ1-4	TGCGCCACAGGACAGGGGGCCATCAATGAAAAACTGTTTTTT	CATGQGAINEKLFF
TRBD1	TRBV11-3	many	TRBJ2-3	TGTGCCAGCAGCTCGCAGAGGACAGGGGGGACGCAGTATTTT	CASSSQRTGGTQYF
TRBD2	TRBV19	.	TRBJ2-3	TGTGCCAGTGGGACTAGCGGTGCAGATACGCAGTATTTT	CASGTSGADTQYF